These 14 T cell receptor beta chains were all obtained from the same sample, sequenced in a study of blood T cell repertoires in COVID-19 (dated by TCRdb to the early 2020s). Library preparation used the immunoSEQ multiplex PCR assay. TCRdb mirrors the immuneACCESS table, restricted to in-frame sequences. Some clones are absent from its copies; in checked studies, under half trace to an unresolved V gene, and the reason for the others is unknown. The sample table holds 75,000 to 90,000 clones, of which about four fifths were seen once. Jointly, the top ten make up around 12% of the sample. Sequenced input: peripheral blood. The receptors originated from a woman aged 40 to 49 with active or convalescent COVID-19.

This clone was seen at least ten times. The rearrangement joins TRBV19 to TRBJ1-5; 8 positions agree with TRBD1. CDR3 size: 14 residues. The V and J ends lost 10 bases and 2 bases, in that order; junction bases with no gene match: 7. Germline V gene lookup returns CDR1 LNHDA and CDR2 SQIVND (reference sequence). CDR3 DNA sequence: TGTGCCATTGCCCAGGGGGCCGGCAATCAGCCCCAGCATTTT. This encodes CAIAQGAGNQPQHF. The whole variable domain, remainder taken from reference TRBV19 and TRBJ1-5, is DGGITQSPKYLFRKEGQNVTLSCEQNLNHDAMYWYRQDPGQGLRLIYYSQIVNDFQKGDIAEGYSVSREKKESFPLTVTSAQKNPTAFYLCAIAQGAGNQPQHFGDGTRLSIL.

The CDR3 here is CASIGGQGEYYGYTF. The CDR3 bases are TGTGCCAGCATTGGTGGGCAGGGGGAATACTATGGCTACACCTTC. The rearrangement joins TRBV6-5 to TRBJ1-2; 7 bases agree with TRBD1. This CDR3 comprises 15 residues. The germline V gene has CDR1 MNHEY and CDR2 SVGAGI. Trimming removed 7 bases from V and 3 bases from J; junction bases left unmatched: 11.

In its sample, this clone was seen a few times. The genes are TRBV28 and TRBJ1-5; 8 nucleotides align to TRBD1. This CDR3 is 15 amino acids long. V lost 0 bases and J lost 5; bases outside the gene matches: 3. The germline gives CDR1 MDHEN, CDR2 SYDVKM. CDR3 nucleotide sequence: TGTGCCAGCAGTTTATGGGACAGGGACGATCAGCCCCAGCATTTT. Translating gives CASSLWDRDDQPQHF.

Only a few counts were recorded for this clone. This chain links TRBV4-3 with TRBJ2-1; perhaps TRBD2 as D (5 bases). The CDR3 covers 13 residues. Germline V lookup: CDR1 LGHNA, CDR2 YSLEER. Between the trimmed V and J ends, which lost 4 bases and 5 bases, there was a span of 9 bases. The CDR3 sequence is CASSLSGDNEQFF. DNA of the CDR3: TGCGCCAGCAGCCTGAGCGGAGACAATGAGCAGTTCTTC.

The genes are TRBV6-5 and TRBJ2-7, with 12 bases identical to TRBD2. The CDR3 contains 15 residues. Trimming took 4 bases from V and 4 from J; bases not matched to a gene: 5. CDR1 and CDR2 (germline): MNHEY, SVGAGI. CDR3 nucleotides: TGTGCCAGCAGTTTGTCGGGACTAGCGGGTTACGAGCAGTACTTC. Translation gives CASSLSGLAGYEQYF.

This clone was counted only a few times. The V gene is TRBV4-2, the J gene TRBJ1-4, with 7 bases fitting TRBD1. The germline V gene encodes CDR1 LGHNA and CDR2 YNFKEQ. J was trimmed by 7 bases and V by 1 base; bases with no gene match: 9. The CDR3 covers 16 residues. This CDR3 reads CASSQGTETGSEKLFF. CDR3 nucleotides: TGTGCCAGCAGCCAAGGAACAGAGACAGGGAGTGAAAAACTGTTTTTT.

The chain couples TRBV7-8 to TRBJ2-3; D might be TRBD1 (6 bases). Per the germline V gene, CDR1 is SGHVS and CDR2 is FQNEAQ. Trimming took 6 bases from V and 4 from J, leaving 17 bases between them. The CDR3 length is 15 residues. CDR3 amino acids: CASRRRDTPPDTQYF. CDR3 sequence (DNA): TGTGCCAGCAGAAGACGGGACACCCCTCCAGATACGCAGTATTTT.

The chain carries TRBV5-8 and TRBJ1-1; TRBD1 aligns across 10 bases. V was clipped by 3 bases and J by 6 bases; unmatched bases: 5. From germline, CDR1 is SGHTS and CDR2 YDEGEE. The CDR3 has 14 amino acids. CDR3 bases: TGTGCCAGCAGCTCGGGACAGGGGTTCGCTGAAGCTTTCTTT. This encodes CASSSGQGFAEAFF.

The rearrangement links TRBV6-1 to TRBJ1-6, with a tentative D call TRBD1 (5 bases). The CDR3 loop spans 16 amino acids. V shed 0 bases and J shed 10 bases, with 16 bases lying between them. Per germline, CDR1 MNHNS and CDR2 SASEGT. CDR3 bases: TGTGCCAGCAGTGAAGCCCGACAGCTATCGGTATCACCCCTCCACTTT. Translating gives CASSEARQLSVSPLHF.

The chain joins TRBV4-2 to TRBJ2-7; maybe TRBD1 (6 bases). V was clipped by 8 bases and J by 5 bases, with 13 bases between them. Germline CDR1 is LGHNA and CDR2 is YNFKEQ. The CDR3 runs to 12 residues. DNA of the CDR3: TGTGCCAGCCGGAACCCAGGGGACGAGCAGTACTTC. Encoded protein: CASRNPGDEQYF.

This sequence joins TRBV5-1 and TRBJ2-1; D gene uncertain. The V end lost 3 bases, the J end lost 4 bases, and 11 bases lay between the germline ends. The CDR3 consists of 14 residues. Germline V gene lookup returns CDR1 SGHRS and CDR2 YFSETQ. This CDR3 is CASSSTVQYNEQFF. The CDR3 DNA reads as TGCGCCAGCAGCTCTACAGTCCAGTACAATGAGCAGTTCTTC. Using reference TRBV5-1 and TRBJ2-1 for the parts outside the CDR3, the full variable domain is KAGVTQTPRYLIKTRGQQVTLSCSPISGHRSVSWYQQTPGQGLQFLFEYFSETQRNKGNFPGRFSGRQFSNSRSEMNVSTLELGDSALYLCASSSTVQYNEQFFGPGTRLTVL.

V usage is TRBV28 and J usage is TRBJ2-5; 9 positions match TRBD1. With 4 bases clipped from V and 4 bases from J, the junction kept 4 bases outside the gene matches. This CDR3 contains 14 residues. Germline CDR1 and CDR2: MDHEN and SYDVKM. The CDR3 region is CASSSPGQGETQYF. DNA of the CDR3: TGTGCCAGCAGTTCCCCGGGACAGGGAGAGACCCAGTACTTC.

The chain recombines TRBV21-1 with TRBJ2-7; the table's D call of TRBD2 was not tested on the DNA. TRBV21-1 is designated a pseudogene. The CDR3 length is 18 residues. CDR3 residues: CASSTQKAGTPPVYEQYF. The CDR3 region has the DNA TGTGCCAGCAGCACCCAAAAGGCCGGGACTCCCCCCGTCTACGAGCAGTACTTC.

The genes are TRBV24-1 and TRBJ2-3; D ambiguous. The CDR3 is 14 amino acids. The ends were cut back, 9 bases at V and 0 bases at J, with 12 bases in the middle. The germline V gene encodes CDR1 KGHDR and CDR2 SFDVKD. As DNA, the CDR3 is TGTGCCACCGGTATTACTACTAGCACAGATACGCAGTATTTT. Translation gives CATGITTSTDTQYF.